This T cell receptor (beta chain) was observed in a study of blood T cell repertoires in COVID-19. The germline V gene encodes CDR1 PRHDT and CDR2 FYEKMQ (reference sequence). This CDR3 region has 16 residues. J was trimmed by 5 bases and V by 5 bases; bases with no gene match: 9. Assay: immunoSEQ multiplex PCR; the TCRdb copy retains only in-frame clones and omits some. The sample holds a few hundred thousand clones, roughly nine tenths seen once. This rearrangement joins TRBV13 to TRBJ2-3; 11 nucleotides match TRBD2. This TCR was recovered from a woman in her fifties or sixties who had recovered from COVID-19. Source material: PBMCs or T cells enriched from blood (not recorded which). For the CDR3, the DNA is TGTGCCAGCAGCCTGCTAGCGGGGGGTGAAGGAGATACGCAGTATTTT. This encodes CASSLLAGGEGDTQYF. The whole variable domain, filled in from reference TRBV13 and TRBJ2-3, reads AAGVIQSPRHLIKEKRETATLKCYPIPRHDTVYWYQQGPGQDPQFLISFYEKMQSDKGSIPDRFSAQQFSDYHSELNMSSLELGDSALYFCASSLLAGGEGDTQYFGPGTRLTVL.